Presented here are 8 T cell receptor beta chains from one specimen sequenced in a study of CD8+CD57+ T cells in acquired aplastic anemia. It was genomic DNA that served as the template for profiling TCR beta VDJ and CDR3. Via MiXCR, TCRdb re-called the reads, giving one row per CDR3 protein. In the table there are 150,000 to 180,000 distinct CDR3 sequences, 52% of which are singletons. An expansion of CD8+CD57+ cells by flow cytometry had been shown in patients chosen for sequencing. Sample: sorted CD4+, CD8+, or CD8+CD57+ T cells (not recorded which) from PBMCs. These receptors were obtained from a human donor with aplastic anemia.

On this clonotype itself: The CDR3 ends on some other residue instead of the conserved phenylalanine or tryptophan, so this is likely a read error. The J gene is TRBJ1-6, the V gene TRBV4-2, with TRBD1 as a possible D gene (5 bases). V was clipped by 4 bases and J by 8 bases, with 21 bases between them. CDR3 length: 17 residues. Germline CDR1 is LGHNA and CDR2 is YNFKEQ. The CDR3 DNA reads as TGTGCCAGCAGCCTCACCCCTCGACAGCGACAGCATTCACCCCTCCACCTT. Amino acids: CASSLTPRQRQHSPLHL.

This clonotype was observed a handful of times. A junction end diverges from the germline sequence, so it may reflect a read error. The chain employs TRBV10-2 and TRBJ2-7, with a tentative D call TRBD1 (5 bases). The CDR3 covers 13 residues. Germline V CDR1 and CDR2: WSHSY, SAAADI. The CDR3 coding sequence is TGTGCCATCAGTCCCATACAGGCATACGAGCAGTACTTC. Protein product: CAISPIQAYEQYF.

This clonotype was seen many times. Since the CDR3 does not end with the conserved phenylalanine or tryptophan, this likely comes from a read error. It is unclear where the CDR3 begins or ends on the DNA, so no DNA is shown, and the CDR3 is as TCRdb lists it. This rearrangement joins TRBV10-3 to TRBJ1-2; no DNA check was done on the table's D call, TRBD1. The CDR3 totals 8 residues, both ends included. Germline V CDR1 and CDR2: ENHRY, SYGVKD. The CDR3 spells CAISGQGV.

This rearrangement joins TRBV15 to TRBJ2-2, with 10 bases fitting TRBD2. The CDR3 has 14 amino acids. V dropped 5 bases and J dropped 6; count of bases not matched to a gene: 3. Germline-derived CDR1 and CDR2 are LNHNV and YYDKDF (reference sequence). Written as DNA, the CDR3 is TGTGCCACCAGCGCCGGGACTAGCGCCGGGGAGCTGTTTTTT. Its translation is CATSAGTSAGELFF.

The chain employs TRBV7-9 and TRBJ2-2; the D gene is possibly TRBD2 (5 bases). Trimming left V 3 bases short and J 7 bases short, with 9 bases between. The germline gives CDR1 SEHNR, CDR2 FQNEAQ (reference sequence). The CDR3 is 13 amino acids. For the CDR3, the DNA is TGTGCCAGCAGCTTCAGAGAGGGCGGGGAGCTGTTTTTT. This encodes CASSFREGGELFF.

This clonotype was seen at least ten times. This rearrangement joins TRBV5-6 to TRBJ1-1; TRBD1 aligns across 7 bases. The V gene's germline CDR1 is SGHDT and CDR2 YYEEEE. Trimming removed 4 bases from V and 0 bases from J; junction bases left unmatched: 9. CDR3 length equals 16 residues. DNA for the CDR3: TGTGCCAGCAGCCCAGCTCCCAGGGGGATGAACACTGAAGCTTTCTTT. Its protein product is CASSPAPRGMNTEAFF.

The CDR3 DNA is TGCAGTGCTGCGCTATCAGGGGGTACGATTGGCTACACCTTC. As protein: CSAALSGGTIGYTF. The rearrangement joins TRBV20-1 to TRBJ1-2, with TRBD1 identical over 7 bases. The V segment lost 5 bases and the J segment 7 bases; nucleotides outside the gene matches: 13. Germline-derived CDR1 and CDR2 are DFQATT and SNEGSKA (reference sequence). This CDR3 has 14 residues.

The chain couples TRBV7-8 to TRBJ2-1, with TRBD2 identical over 9 bases. J was trimmed by 7 bases and V by 1 base; bases with no gene match: 8. The CDR3 runs 16 residues. The germline gives CDR1 SGHVS, CDR2 FQNEAQ. The CDR3 sequence is CASSLGAGGGRNEQFF. As DNA, the CDR3 is TGTGCCAGCAGCTTAGGGGCGGGAGGGGGGAGGAATGAGCAGTTCTTC.